The 20 T cell receptor beta chains below come from one sample, sequenced in a study of CD8 T cells in Susac syndrome. RNA in amounts of about 0.45 to 1 ug was reverse transcribed with random hexamers. MiXCR, run by TCRdb on the immunoSEQ multiplex PCR reads, gives a single entry per CDR3 protein. The table lists 200,000 or so distinct CDR3 sequences, nearly 95% of them singletons. The sequencing sample was made of CD4+ T cells from PBMCs. The origin of the receptors is a human donor with multiple sclerosis.

The genes are TRBV5-4 and TRBJ1-2; D gene ambiguous. V was cut by 4 bases and J by 0 bases, with 13 bases left in between. The CDR3 loop spans 15 amino acids. Germline assignment: CDR1 SGHNT and CDR2 YYREEE (reference sequence). The CDR3 sequence: CASSPTPVANYGYTF. The DNA of the CDR3 is TGTGCCAGCAGCCCCACCCCGGTTGCTAACTATGGCTACACCTTC.

The V gene is TRBV9, the J gene TRBJ2-4; D may correspond to TRBD1 or TRBD2 (5 bases each). The CDR3 contains 16 residues. CDR1 is SGDLS and CDR2 is YYNGEE in the germline V gene. The germline V and J ends were trimmed by 4 bases and 0 bases, with 14 bases remaining between them. The CDR3 loop is CASSTPGRGAKNIQYF. The CDR3 coding sequence is TGTGCCAGCAGCACCCCGGGACGAGGAGCCAAAAACATTCAGTACTTC.

This chain links TRBV2 with TRBJ2-1; 7 bases align to TRBD1. This CDR3 is built from 12 residues. V lost 6 bases, J lost 10 bases, and 6 bases stayed unmatched. Germline V gene lookup returns CDR1 SNHLY and CDR2 FYNNEI. The CDR3 DNA reads TGTGCCAGCAGCGCGACAGGGAAAGAGCAGTTCTTC. Its protein is CASSATGKEQFF.

Comment on this clonotype: One end of the junction varies from germline; a read error may be responsible. The CDR3 protein is CASSEGGNSPLHF. Written as DNA, the CDR3 is TGTGCCAGCAGCGAAGGGGGTAATTCACCCCTCCACTTT. The chain recombines TRBV2 with TRBJ1-6, with D perhaps TRBD1 (6 bases). The germline V gene has CDR1 SNHLY and CDR2 FYNNEI. CDR3 length: 13 residues.

The chain employs TRBV27 and TRBJ1-6, with D uncertain. The V end was cut by 0 bases, the J end by 7 bases, with 10 bases between. CDR1 is MNHEY, CDR2 SMNVEV, per germline (reference sequence). This CDR3 is 15 amino acids long. CDR3 nucleotide sequence: TGTGCCAGCAGTTTATCGGGGAAAGGGAATTCACCCCTCCACTTT. It encodes CASSLSGKGNSPLHF.

The V and J genes are TRBV29-1 and TRBJ1-1; TRBD1 is a possible D gene (6 bases). This CDR3 contains 13 residues. Trimming took off 4 bases at V and 4 bases at J, with 13 bases between the two ends. Per germline, CDR1 SQVTM and CDR2 ANQGSEA. The CDR3 protein is CSVATGLGTEAFF. The CDR3 nucleotides read TGCAGCGTTGCTACAGGGTTAGGCACTGAAGCTTTCTTT.

The genes are TRBV5-1 and TRBJ2-2, with D possibly matching TRBD2 (5 bases). The V and J ends lost 4 bases and 6 bases respectively, with 10 bases between them. CDR3 length equals 13 residues. Per germline, CDR1 SGHRS and CDR2 YFSETQ. The CDR3 region is CASSPSGPGELFF. The CDR3 DNA is TGCGCCAGCAGCCCCAGCGGACCCGGGGAGCTGTTTTTT.

The gene calls are TRBV24-1 and TRBJ2-5, with D unclear. CDR1 is KGHDR and CDR2 is SFDVKD in the germline V gene. This CDR3 is built from 15 residues. V was trimmed by 1 base and J by 0 bases, leaving 8 bases between them. The DNA for the CDR3 is TGTGCCACCAGTGATTTCCAGGAAAACCAAGAGACCCAGTACTTC. It yields the protein CATSDFQENQETQYF.

This clonotype was seen a single time. The chain joins TRBV29-1 to TRBJ1-1; D is ambiguous. Germline loops: CDR1 SQVTM, CDR2 ANQGSEA. The length of the CDR3 is 13 residues. V lost 2 bases to trimming and J lost 5 bases, with 12 bases between them. CDR3 coding DNA: TGCAGCGTTGAAATCACGGCTGGGACTGAAGCTTTCTTT. This translates into CSVEITAGTEAFF.

This chain joins TRBV12-3 or TRBV12-4 and TRBJ2-1; 7 bases agree with TRBD2. V shed 7 bases and J 7 bases; nucleotides not matched to a gene: 10. The CDR3 is 14 amino acids. In nucleotides, the CDR3 is TGTGCCAGCATCCTCACGGGGGGATTTAATGAGCAGTTCTTC. Its protein product is CASILTGGFNEQFF.

The V gene is TRBV27, the J gene TRBJ2-1, with D uncertain. Trimming removed 8 bases from V and 0 bases from J, with 17 bases in between. Per germline, CDR1 MNHEY and CDR2 SMNVEV (reference sequence). The CDR3 is made up of 16 amino acids. This CDR3 reads CASLPRAASSYNEQFF. The CDR3 region has the DNA TGTGCCAGCCTTCCTAGGGCAGCAAGCTCCTACAATGAGCAGTTCTTC.

This chain connects TRBV29-1 to TRBJ2-7; D might be TRBD1 or TRBD2, each matching 6 bases. Germline V gene lookup returns CDR1 SQVTM and CDR2 ANQGSEA. The V end was cut by 7 bases, the J end by 4 bases, with 14 bases between. The CDR3 totals 12 residues. CDR3: CSGGAQPYEQYF. The DNA for the CDR3 is TGCAGCGGGGGGGCCCAACCGTACGAGCAGTACTTC.

The chain links TRBV5-1 to TRBJ2-5; D is perhaps TRBD1 (6 bases). CDR1 is SGHRS and CDR2 is YFSETQ in the germline V gene. V lost 3 bases and J lost 4, with 10 bases in between. The length of the CDR3 is 13 residues. Here the CDR3 DNA reads TGCGCCAGCAGCTCCCCACAGGGAGAGACCCAGTACTTC. It specifies CASSSPQGETQYF.

The CDR3 DNA follows: TGCAGCGTTGAGACAGGGGACGAAAAACTGTTTTTT. Translated, it gives CSVETGDEKLFF. This chain joins TRBV29-1 and TRBJ1-4; 8 nucleotides line up with TRBD1. Germline V gene lookup returns CDR1 SQVTM and CDR2 ANQGSEA. The CDR3 contains 12 residues. The V gene end was trimmed by 3 bases and the J gene end by 8 bases; junction bases not matched to a gene: 2.

This sequence joins TRBV29-1 and TRBJ2-3, with 9 bases matching TRBD1. CDR3 size: 15 residues. Trimming took 4 bases from V and 4 from J; bases not matched to a gene: 9. The germline CDR1 and CDR2 sequences are SQVTM and ANQGSEA. The CDR3 region is CSVARSRTGADTQYF. The DNA for the CDR3 is TGCAGCGTTGCCAGGTCTAGGACAGGGGCAGATACGCAGTATTTT.

This clonotype was seen more than once but under ten times. The chain combines TRBV20-1 with TRBJ2-7, with no clear D. Germline V lookup: CDR1 DFQATT, CDR2 SNEGSKA (reference sequence). The CDR3 covers 12 residues. V lost 3 bases and J lost 3, with 9 bases in between. The CDR3 is CSASGRGYEQYF. The CDR3 nucleotides are TGCAGTGCTAGCGGTAGAGGCTACGAGCAGTACTTC.

The chain couples TRBV7-3 to TRBJ2-1; 9 bases are shared with TRBD2. J was trimmed by 13 bases and V by 6 bases; bases with no gene match: 10. Germline assignment: CDR1 SGHTA and CDR2 FQGTGA. The CDR3 has 13 amino acids. As DNA, the CDR3 is TGTGCCAGCAGGGCGTCGCAAGCGGGAGGCCAGTTCTTC. It specifies CASRASQAGGQFF.

The rearrangement uses TRBV5-4 and TRBJ2-5; D might be TRBD1 (5 bases). Germline CDR1 and CDR2: SGHNT and YYREEE (reference sequence). Trimming cost V 4 bases and J 5 bases, with 18 bases left between them. The CDR3 totals 15 residues. The CDR3 spells CASSGAAQRRETQYF. The CDR3 bases are TGTGCCAGCAGCGGGGCGGCCCAAAGGCGGGAGACCCAGTACTTC.

This chain links TRBV29-1 with TRBJ2-1, with 7 bases matching TRBD1. The CDR3 consists of 14 residues. Germline-derived CDR1 and CDR2 are SQVTM and ANQGSEA. The ends lost 4 bases at V and 9 bases at J; junction bases unmatched: 12. The CDR3 DNA reads as TGCAGCGTTGCGTGGCAGGGGGTTCACGGTGAGCAGTTCTTC. Its protein is CSVAWQGVHGEQFF.

This clonotype is a singleton in its sample. The V gene is TRBV3-1, the J gene TRBJ2-7, with D perhaps given as TRBD1 or TRBD2 (5 bases each). Trimming removed 1 base at V and 4 bases at J, with 11 bases between. CDR1 and CDR2 from the germline V gene are LGHDT and YNNKEL (reference sequence). CDR3 length: 14 amino acids. The CDR3 DNA reads as TGTGCCAGCAGCCAAGGGGGCAGGACTTACGAGCAGTACTTC. Protein sequence: CASSQGGRTYEQYF.